The next 23 T cell receptor beta chains were all read from a single sample in a study of T cell repertoires in cytomegalovirus infection. A single record per CDR3 protein comes from TCRdb applying MiXCR to the reads. Found here are about 110,000 distinct CDR3 sequences, roughly a tenth of them singletons; the top ten hold around 33%. Their antigens are not known. The sample taken for sequencing was PBMCs, sequenced either directly or after in vitro stimulation (not recorded which). The source of these receptors is a human donor in good health (CMV status not recorded). Some clones in this sample may be carry-over from other donors' samples.

This clonotype was observed many times. V and J are TRBV5-6 and TRBJ1-2, with D perhaps matching TRBD1 (6 bases). Germline V lookup: CDR1 SGHDT, CDR2 YYEEEE. The germline V and J ends were trimmed by 4 bases and 0 bases, with 13 bases remaining between them. This CDR3 has 15 amino acids. CDR3: CASSRGAASNYGYTF. The CDR3 coding sequence is TGTGCCAGCAGCCGGGGGGCAGCATCTAACTATGGCTACACCTTC.

This clonotype showed up just a few times. The chain joins TRBV12-3 or TRBV12-4 to TRBJ1-2; D is ambiguous. CDR3 length: 13 amino acids. V was shortened by 6 bases and J by 5 bases, with 13 bases between the two germline ends. DNA for the CDR3: TGTGCCAGCAGCAGGAGGAATCAATATGGCTACACCTTC. Translation gives CASSRRNQYGYTF.

The V call is TRBV5-4, the J call TRBJ1-1, with D maybe TRBD1 (6 bases). The CDR3 runs 14 residues. From germline, CDR1 is SGHNT and CDR2 YYREEE (reference sequence). V was clipped by 3 bases and J by 6 bases, with 15 bases between them. The chain's CDR3 is CASSWRTDGAEAFF. The CDR3, as DNA: TGTGCCAGCAGCTGGAGGACAGACGGAGCTGAAGCTTTCTTT.

This clonotype was detected ten times or more. The chain joins TRBV19 to TRBJ1-1, with a tentative D call TRBD1 (5 bases). V lost 10 bases and J lost 1, with 13 bases in between. CDR3 length equals 13 residues. CDR1 and CDR2 (germline): LNHDA, SQIVND (reference sequence). CDR3 coding DNA: TGTGCCACAAGTGGGACCGCGAACACTGAAGCTTTCTTT. Encoded protein: CATSGTANTEAFF.

This clonotype was counted a few times. V and J are TRBV9 and TRBJ2-1, with D possibly matching TRBD2 (5 bases). V was trimmed by 4 bases and J by 5 bases, leaving 22 bases between them. The CDR3 covers 17 residues. CDR1 and CDR2 from the germline V gene are SGDLS and YYNGEE. CDR3 sequence (DNA): TGTGCCAGCAGCCCGGGGTTACGGATTGGGCTCCACAATGAGCAGTTCTTC. Residues: CASSPGLRIGLHNEQFF. Looking up the rest from reference TRBV9 and TRBJ2-1 gives the full variable domain: DSGVTQTPKHLITATGQRVTLRCSPRSGDLSVYWYQQSLDQGLQFLIQYYNGEERAKGNILERFSAQQFPDLHSELNLSSLELGDSALYFCASSPGLRIGLHNEQFFGPGTRLTVL.

This clonotype appeared many times. This chain uses TRBV7-2 with TRBJ2-1, with 8 positions matching TRBD1. CDR1 and CDR2 (germline): SGHTA, FQGNSA. Trimming took 5 bases from V and 3 from J; bases not matched to a gene: 9. The CDR3 is 16 residues long. The CDR3 nucleotides read TGTGCCAGCAGCGATCAAGACAGGGGATTCTACAATGAGCAGTTCTTC. Encoded protein: CASSDQDRGFYNEQFF.

This clonotype was seen many times. J is TRBJ2-7 and V is TRBV6-6; 8 bases are a match to TRBD1. Per germline, CDR1 MNHNY and CDR2 SVGAGI (reference sequence). J was trimmed by 0 bases and V by 10 bases; bases with no gene match: 20. This CDR3 has 18 amino acids. The CDR3 spells CATDPGGLGGFSSYEQYF. Here the CDR3 DNA reads TGTGCCACCGACCCAGGGGGCCTTGGAGGATTTAGCTCCTACGAGCAGTACTTC.

The chain carries TRBV5-1 and TRBJ1-1; D call uncertain. The V gene's germline CDR1 is SGHRS and CDR2 YFSETQ. CDR3 length: 14 residues. The V end lost 2 bases, the J end lost 6 bases, and 14 bases lay between the germline ends. The CDR3 DNA is TGCGCCAGCAGCTTAGACTACACGACCCCTGAAGCTTTCTTT. This translates into CASSLDYTTPEAFF.

Ten or more counts support this clonotype. The chain combines TRBV14 with TRBJ2-1; D is perhaps TRBD2 (6 bases). The V end lost 3 bases, the J end lost 2 bases, and 14 bases lay between the germline ends. The CDR3 runs 16 residues. Looked up from germline, CDR1 is SGHDN and CDR2 is FVKESK. The DNA of the CDR3 is TGTGCCAGCAGCCAGATGTTAGCGGCGACCTACAATGAGCAGTTCTTC. This sequence encodes CASSQMLAATYNEQFF. The whole variable domain, filled in from reference TRBV14 and TRBJ2-1, reads EAGVTQFPSHSVIEKGQTVTLRCDPISGHDNLYWYRRVMGKEIKFLLHFVKESKQDESGMPNNRFLAERTGGTYSTLKVQPAELEDSGVYFCASSQMLAATYNEQFFGPGTRLTVL.

The table lists this clonotype with a few counts. The V gene is TRBV12-3 or TRBV12-4, the J gene TRBJ2-3, with D possibly matching TRBD1 (6 bases). This CDR3 is built from 15 residues. V dropped 6 bases and J dropped 3 bases, with 16 bases sitting between them. The CDR3, as DNA: TGTGCCAGCAGCTTTCGGGACACAAAGACAGATACGCAGTATTTT. It is translated as CASSFRDTKTDTQYF.

This rearrangement joins TRBV6-2 or TRBV6-3 to TRBJ2-1; possible D gene TRBD2, 7 bases. Germline CDR1 reads MNHEY; CDR2 reads SVGEGT. Trimming took off 5 bases at V and 1 base at J, with 15 bases between the two ends. The CDR3 is made up of 16 amino acids. CDR3 bases: TGTGCCAGCAGTAGTGGGGGGGCACCTTCCTACAATGAGCAGTTCTTC. This translates into CASSSGGAPSYNEQFF.

The rearrangement uses TRBV6-6 and TRBJ2-3; TRBD1 or TRBD2 may be the D gene (5 bases each). The germline CDR1 and CDR2 sequences are MNHNY and SVGAGI (reference sequence). The germline V and J ends were trimmed by 6 bases and 0 bases, with 13 bases remaining between them. The length of the CDR3 is 15 residues. CDR3 nucleotide sequence: TGTGCCAGCAGCCCCTTGGGGGAGAGCACAGATACGCAGTATTTT. It encodes CASSPLGESTDTQYF.

The chain employs TRBV6-8 and TRBJ1-1, with D tentatively TRBD1 (6 bases). CDR1 and CDR2 (germline): MNHGY, SAAAGT. V lost 3 bases, J lost 8 bases, and 10 bases lay in between. The CDR3 sequence is 12 residues long. Here the CDR3 DNA reads TGTGCCAGCAGTTATCGGACAGCAGAAGCTTTCTTT. This sequence encodes CASSYRTAEAFF.

This clonotype was found many times. The chain carries TRBV24-1 and TRBJ2-7, with D possibly being TRBD1 (5 bases). Germline-derived CDR1 and CDR2 are KGHDR and SFDVKD. The CDR3 consists of 15 residues. The V end lost 7 bases, the J end lost 4 bases, and 19 bases lay between the germline ends. CDR3: CATRIQGPANYEQYV. Written as DNA, the CDR3 is TGTGCCACCAGAATCCAGGGCCCCGCTAATTACGAGCAGTACGTC.

This clonotype was observed a few times. The genes are TRBV20-1 and TRBJ1-2; maybe TRBD1 (6 bases). The germline CDR1 and CDR2 sequences are DFQATT and SNEGSKA (reference sequence). V shed 3 bases and J shed 5 bases, with 16 bases lying between them. This CDR3 is built from 14 residues. The CDR3: CSARGDISMYGYTF. The CDR3 DNA reads as TGCAGTGCTAGGGGGGACATCTCCATGTATGGCTACACCTTC.

This clonotype was picked up many times. The chain recombines TRBV5-4 with TRBJ2-5; TRBD2 matches 10 bases. The germline gives CDR1 SGHNT, CDR2 YYREEE (reference sequence). V lost 4 bases and J lost 2; bases outside the gene matches: 2. There are 14 residues in the CDR3. The CDR3: CASSRGLAQETQYF. CDR3 bases: TGTGCCAGCAGCCGGGGACTAGCGCAAGAGACCCAGTACTTC.

There are many counts of this clonotype. V and J are TRBV7-2 and TRBJ1-1; D is possibly TRBD1 (6 bases). Germline loops: CDR1 SGHTA, CDR2 FQGNSA. CDR3 length: 15 residues. The V end was cut by 5 bases, the J end by 5 bases, with 18 bases between. CDR3 nucleotide sequence: TGTGCCAGCAGCCCCGGACAGATTAAGGGGACTGAAGCTTTCTTT. It specifies CASSPGQIKGTEAFF.

The chain couples TRBV11-2 to TRBJ1-1; D is undetermined. V was clipped by 2 bases and J by 7 bases, with 8 bases between them. CDR3 size: 12 residues. Germline-derived CDR1 and CDR2 are SGHAT and FQNNGV. CDR3 coding DNA: TGTGCCAGCAGCTTATCCTTGGTTGAAGCTTTCTTT. Encoded protein: CASSLSLVEAFF.

This clonotype turned up a few times. The chain uses TRBV28 and TRBJ2-5, with a possible D match to TRBD2 (6 bases). The CDR3 spans 13 residues. Germline V gene lookup returns CDR1 MDHEN and CDR2 SYDVKM. V lost 8 bases to trimming and J lost 5 bases, with 15 bases between them. For the CDR3, the DNA is TGTGCCAGCCGGAGGGGAGGATCGGAGACCCAGTACTTC. Protein product: CASRRGGSETQYF.

This clonotype was recorded many times. This sequence joins TRBV7-2 and TRBJ1-5; D is unresolved. V lost 2 bases and J lost 5, with 13 bases in between. Germline V gene sequence: CDR1 SGHTA, CDR2 FQGNSA. There are 15 residues in the CDR3. Written as DNA, the CDR3 is TGTGCCAGCAGCTTATCCTCGGGCCCCGATCAGCCCCAGCATTTT. This translates into CASSLSSGPDQPQHF.

This clonotype was counted many times. This chain joins TRBV20-1 and TRBJ1-5; 10 bases are shared with TRBD1. From germline, CDR1 is DFQATT and CDR2 SNEGSKA (reference sequence). V lost 0 bases, J lost 7 bases, and 6 bases stayed unmatched. CDR3 length: 15 amino acids. The CDR3 DNA follows: TGCAGTGCTAGAGAAGACCGGGACAGGGGACAGCCCCAGCATTTT. Protein: CSAREDRDRGQPQHF.

V is TRBV19 and J is TRBJ1-5; no definite D call. The CDR3 is 13 residues long. The V gene's germline CDR1 is LNHDA and CDR2 SQIVND (reference sequence). V was shortened by 2 bases and J by 3 bases, with 5 bases between the two germline ends. This chain's CDR3 is CASSIRINQPQHF. In DNA, the CDR3 is TGTGCCAGTAGTATAAGGATCAATCAGCCCCAGCATTTT.

This clonotype showed up many times. This chain links TRBV19 with TRBJ1-5; D unresolved. The CDR3 is 15 amino acids. Trimming cost V 6 bases and J 4 bases, with 16 bases left between them. Germline-derived CDR1 and CDR2 are LNHDA and SQIVND (reference sequence). DNA of the CDR3: TGTGCCAGTAGAGTACGGGTAGAAGCAAATCAGCCCCAGCATTTT. This translates into CASRVRVEANQPQHF.